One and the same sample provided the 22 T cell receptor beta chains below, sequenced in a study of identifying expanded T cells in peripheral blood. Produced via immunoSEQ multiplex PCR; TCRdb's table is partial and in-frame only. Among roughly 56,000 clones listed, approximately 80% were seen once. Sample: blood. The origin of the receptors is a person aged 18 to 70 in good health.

The CDR3 DNA reads TGTGCCAGCAGCCCCGGGGGGGCAGGATTTTCCGTAGCTAACTATGGCTACACCTTC. This sequence encodes CASSPGGAGFSVANYGYTF. This sequence joins TRBV5-4 and TRBJ1-2, with D possibly being TRBD1 (6 bases). Germline values: CDR1 SGHNT, CDR2 YYREEE (reference sequence). The CDR3 is 19 amino acids. V was clipped by 4 bases and J by 0 bases, with 25 bases between them. Complete variable domain (other parts from reference TRBV5-4 and TRBJ1-2): ETGVTQSPTHLIKTRGQQVTLRCSSQSGHNTVSWYQQALGQGPQFIFQYYREEENGRGNFPPRFSGLQFPNYSSELNVNALELDDSALYLCASSPGGAGFSVANYGYTFGSGTRLTVV.

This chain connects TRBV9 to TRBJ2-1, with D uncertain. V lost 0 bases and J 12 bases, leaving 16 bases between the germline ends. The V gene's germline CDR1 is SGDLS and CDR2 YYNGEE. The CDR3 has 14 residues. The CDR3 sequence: CASSVDSGDTGQFF. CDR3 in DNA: TGTGCCAGCAGCGTAGATTCTGGAGATACTGGGCAGTTCTTC. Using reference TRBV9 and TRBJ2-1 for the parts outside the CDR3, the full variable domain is DSGVTQTPKHLITATGQRVTLRCSPRSGDLSVYWYQQSLDQGLQFLIQYYNGEERAKGNILERFSAQQFPDLHSELNLSSLELGDSALYFCASSVDSGDTGQFFGPGTRLTVL.

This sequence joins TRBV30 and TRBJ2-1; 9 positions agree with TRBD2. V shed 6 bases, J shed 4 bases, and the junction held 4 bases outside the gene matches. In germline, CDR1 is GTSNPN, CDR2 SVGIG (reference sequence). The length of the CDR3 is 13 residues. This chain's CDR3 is CACSSGTYNEQFF. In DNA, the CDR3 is TGTGCCTGTTCTAGCGGGACATACAATGAGCAGTTCTTC.

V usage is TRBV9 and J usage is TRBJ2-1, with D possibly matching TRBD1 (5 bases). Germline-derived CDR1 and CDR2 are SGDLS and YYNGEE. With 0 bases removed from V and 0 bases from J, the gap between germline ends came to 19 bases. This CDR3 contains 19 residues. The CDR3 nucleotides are TGTGCCAGCAGCGTAGGGGCAGGGCGACACAAGAGCTCCTACAATGAGCAGTTCTTC. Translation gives CASSVGAGRHKSSYNEQFF.

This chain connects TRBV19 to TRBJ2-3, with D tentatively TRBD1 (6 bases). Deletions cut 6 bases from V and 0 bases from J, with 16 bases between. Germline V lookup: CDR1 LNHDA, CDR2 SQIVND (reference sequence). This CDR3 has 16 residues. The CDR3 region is CASSLMGAESTDTQYF. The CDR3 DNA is TGTGCCAGTAGCCTCATGGGGGCGGAAAGCACAGATACGCAGTATTTT.

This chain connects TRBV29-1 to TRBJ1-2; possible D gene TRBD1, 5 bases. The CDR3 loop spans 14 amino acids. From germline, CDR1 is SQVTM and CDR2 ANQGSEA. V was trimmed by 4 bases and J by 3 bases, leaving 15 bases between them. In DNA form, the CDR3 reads TGCAGCGTTGGAAGGCAGGGCGGGGACTATGGCTACACCTTC. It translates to CSVGRQGGDYGYTF.

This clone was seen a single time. In DNA form, the CDR3 reads TGCGCCAGCAGCTGGGGAGGAGGGGCTGGGGAGACCCAGTACTTC. This gives the protein CASSWGGGAGETQYF. This chain connects TRBV5-1 to TRBJ2-5; perhaps TRBD2 as D (6 bases). The germline CDR1 and CDR2 sequences are SGHRS and YFSETQ. The V end lost 3 bases, the J end lost 5 bases, and 17 bases lay between the germline ends. The length of the CDR3 is 15 residues.

The CDR3 DNA reads as TGTGCCAGCAGTTTACGGGACAGCTACACCGGGGAGCTGTTTTTT. Amino acids: CASSLRDSYTGELFF. The chain links TRBV28 to TRBJ2-2, with 7 bases fitting TRBD1. With V trimmed by 2 bases and J by 3 bases, 3 bases remained unmatched. The CDR3 contains 15 residues. The germline V gene encodes CDR1 MDHEN and CDR2 SYDVKM.

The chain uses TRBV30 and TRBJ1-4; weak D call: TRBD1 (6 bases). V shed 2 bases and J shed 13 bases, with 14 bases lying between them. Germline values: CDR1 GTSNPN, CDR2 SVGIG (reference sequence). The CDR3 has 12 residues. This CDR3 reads CAWSFTDRLLFF. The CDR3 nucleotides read TGTGCCTGGAGTTTCACGGACAGATTACTGTTTTTT.

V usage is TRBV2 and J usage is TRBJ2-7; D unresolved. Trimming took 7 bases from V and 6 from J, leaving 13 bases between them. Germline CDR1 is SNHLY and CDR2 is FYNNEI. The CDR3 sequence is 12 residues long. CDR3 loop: CASKRASSEQYV. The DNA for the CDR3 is TGTGCCAGCAAAAGGGCTTCTAGCGAGCAGTACGTC.

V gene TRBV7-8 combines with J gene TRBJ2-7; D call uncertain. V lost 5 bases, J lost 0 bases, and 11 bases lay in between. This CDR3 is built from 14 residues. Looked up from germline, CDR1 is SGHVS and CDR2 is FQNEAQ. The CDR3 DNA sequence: TGTGCCAGCAGCCTGTCGAGTGGCTCCTACGAGCAGTACGTC. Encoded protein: CASSLSSGSYEQYV.

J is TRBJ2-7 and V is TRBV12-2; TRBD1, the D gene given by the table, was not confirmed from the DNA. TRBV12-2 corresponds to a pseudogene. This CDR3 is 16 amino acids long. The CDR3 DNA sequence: TGTGCAAGTCGCTCGCCACGGGACAGGGAATCCTACGAGCAGTACTTC. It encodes CASRSPRDRESYEQYF.

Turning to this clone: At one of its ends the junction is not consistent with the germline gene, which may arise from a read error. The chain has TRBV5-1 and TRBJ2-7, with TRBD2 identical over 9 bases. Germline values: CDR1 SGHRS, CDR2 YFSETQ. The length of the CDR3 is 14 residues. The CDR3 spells CASTLGTSNYEQYF. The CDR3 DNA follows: TGCGCCAGCACCTTGGGGACTAGCAACTACGAGCAGTACTTC. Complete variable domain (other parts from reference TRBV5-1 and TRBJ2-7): KAGVTQTPRYLIKTRGQQVTLSCSPISGHRSVSWYQQTPGQGLQFLFEYFSETQRNKGNFPGRFSGRQFSNSRSEMNVSTLELGDSALYLCASTLGTSNYEQYFGPGTRLTVT.

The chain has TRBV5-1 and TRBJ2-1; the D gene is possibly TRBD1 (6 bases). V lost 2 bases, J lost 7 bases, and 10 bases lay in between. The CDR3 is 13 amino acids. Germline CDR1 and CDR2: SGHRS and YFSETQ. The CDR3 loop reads CASSLGQTNEQFF. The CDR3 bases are TGCGCCAGCAGCTTAGGACAGACGAATGAGCAGTTCTTC.

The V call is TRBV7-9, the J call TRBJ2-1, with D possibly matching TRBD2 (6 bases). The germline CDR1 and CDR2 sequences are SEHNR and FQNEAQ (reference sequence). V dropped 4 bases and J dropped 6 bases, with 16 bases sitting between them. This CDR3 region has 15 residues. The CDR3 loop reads CASSSGRSGGNEQFF. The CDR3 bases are TGTGCCAGCAGCTCGGGGAGGAGCGGTGGCAATGAGCAGTTCTTC.

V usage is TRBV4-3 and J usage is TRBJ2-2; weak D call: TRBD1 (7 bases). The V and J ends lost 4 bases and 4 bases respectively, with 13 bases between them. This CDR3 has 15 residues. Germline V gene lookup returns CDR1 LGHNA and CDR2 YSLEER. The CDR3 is CASSRNQGGTGELFF. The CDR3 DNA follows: TGCGCCAGCAGCCGAAATCAGGGGGGCACCGGGGAGCTGTTTTTT.

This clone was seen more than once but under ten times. In DNA form, the CDR3 reads TGTGCCAGTACGCACGGGGGGACAGGAGGGTCACCCCTCCACTTT. Protein: CASTHGGTGGSPLHF. The chain recombines TRBV6-1 with TRBJ1-6, with TRBD1 identical over 8 bases. Trimming cost V 9 bases and J 10 bases; bases outside gene matches: 14. The CDR3 totals 15 residues. Germline lookup yields CDR1 MNHNS and CDR2 SASEGT.

The CDR3 coding sequence is TGTGCCAGCAGTTCGCGGGGGATTCAGAGCTCCTATAATTCACCCCTCCACTTT. Translating it yields CASSSRGIQSSYNSPLHF. The rearrangement links TRBV27 to TRBJ1-6; perhaps TRBD1 as D (5 bases). V gave up 4 bases and J gave up 0 bases, with 16 bases separating them. CDR1 MNHEY and CDR2 SMNVEV come from the germline V gene (reference sequence). The CDR3 spans 18 residues.

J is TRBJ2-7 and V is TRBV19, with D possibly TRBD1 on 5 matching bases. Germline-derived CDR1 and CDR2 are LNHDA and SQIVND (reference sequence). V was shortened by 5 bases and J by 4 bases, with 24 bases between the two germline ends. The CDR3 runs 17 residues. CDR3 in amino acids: CASSGSRTTDGLYEQYF. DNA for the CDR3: TGTGCCAGTAGTGGGTCTCGGACGACAGACGGATTATACGAGCAGTACTTC.

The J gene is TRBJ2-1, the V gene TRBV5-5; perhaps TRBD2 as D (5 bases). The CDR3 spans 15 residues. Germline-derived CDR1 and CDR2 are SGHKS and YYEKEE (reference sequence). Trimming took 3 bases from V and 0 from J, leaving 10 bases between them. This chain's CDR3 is CASSWTGSSYNEQFF. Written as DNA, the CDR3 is TGTGCCAGCAGCTGGACTGGCAGCTCCTACAATGAGCAGTTCTTC.

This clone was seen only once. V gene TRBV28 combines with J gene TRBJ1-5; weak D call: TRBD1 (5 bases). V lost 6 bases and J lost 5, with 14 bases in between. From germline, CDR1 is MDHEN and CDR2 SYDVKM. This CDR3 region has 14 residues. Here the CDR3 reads CASSPTRGDQPQHF. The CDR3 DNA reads TGTGCCAGCAGCCCTACGCGGGGGGATCAGCCCCAGCATTTT. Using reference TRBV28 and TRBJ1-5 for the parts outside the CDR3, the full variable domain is DVKVTQSSRYLVKRTGEKVFLECVQDMDHENMFWYRQDPGLGLRLIYFSYDVKMKEKGDIPEGYSVSREKKERFSLILESASTNQTSMYLCASSPTRGDQPQHFGDGTRLSIL.

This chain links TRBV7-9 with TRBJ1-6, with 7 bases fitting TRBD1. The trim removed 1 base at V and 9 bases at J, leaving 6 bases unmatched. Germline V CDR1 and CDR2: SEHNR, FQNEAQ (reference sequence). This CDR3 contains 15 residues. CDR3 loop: CASSLVRQGRSPLHF. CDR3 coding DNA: TGTGCCAGCAGCTTAGTGCGACAGGGTCGTTCACCCCTCCACTTT.